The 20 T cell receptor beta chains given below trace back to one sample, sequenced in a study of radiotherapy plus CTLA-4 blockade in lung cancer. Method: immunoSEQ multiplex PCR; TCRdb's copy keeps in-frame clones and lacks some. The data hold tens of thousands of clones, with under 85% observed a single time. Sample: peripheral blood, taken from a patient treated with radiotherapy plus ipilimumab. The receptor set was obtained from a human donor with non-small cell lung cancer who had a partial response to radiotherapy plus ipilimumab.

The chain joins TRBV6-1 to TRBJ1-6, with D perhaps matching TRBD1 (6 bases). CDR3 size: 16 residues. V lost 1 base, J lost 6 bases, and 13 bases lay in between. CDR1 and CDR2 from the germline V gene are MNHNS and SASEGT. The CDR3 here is CASSEGRRGGNSPLHF. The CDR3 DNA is TGTGCCAGCAGTGAAGGTCGCAGGGGTGGTAATTCACCCCTCCACTTT.

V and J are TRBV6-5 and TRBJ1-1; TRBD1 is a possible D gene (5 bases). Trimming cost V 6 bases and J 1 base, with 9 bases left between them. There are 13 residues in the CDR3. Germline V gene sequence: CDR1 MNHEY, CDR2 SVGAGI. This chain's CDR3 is CASRIQENTEAFF. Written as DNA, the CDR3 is TGTGCCAGCAGGATACAGGAGAACACTGAAGCTTTCTTT.

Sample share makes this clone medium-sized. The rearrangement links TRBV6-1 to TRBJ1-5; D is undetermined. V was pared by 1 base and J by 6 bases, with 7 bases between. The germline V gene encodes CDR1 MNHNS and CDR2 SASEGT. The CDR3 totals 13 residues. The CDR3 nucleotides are TGTGCCAGCAGTGAAGTCGGTGTTCAGCCCCAGCATTTT. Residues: CASSEVGVQPQHF.

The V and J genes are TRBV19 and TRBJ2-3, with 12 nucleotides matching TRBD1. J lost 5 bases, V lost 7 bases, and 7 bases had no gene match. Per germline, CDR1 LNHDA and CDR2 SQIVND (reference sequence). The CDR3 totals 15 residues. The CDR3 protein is CASKTGQGAGDTQYF. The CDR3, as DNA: TGTGCCAGTAAGACGGGACAGGGGGCAGGAGATACGCAGTATTTT.

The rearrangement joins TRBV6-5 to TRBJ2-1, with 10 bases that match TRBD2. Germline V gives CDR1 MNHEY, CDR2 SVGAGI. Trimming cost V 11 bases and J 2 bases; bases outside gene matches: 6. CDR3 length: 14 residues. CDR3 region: CASIAGGAYNEQFF. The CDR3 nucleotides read TGTGCCTCCATAGCGGGGGGTGCCTACAATGAGCAGTTCTTC.

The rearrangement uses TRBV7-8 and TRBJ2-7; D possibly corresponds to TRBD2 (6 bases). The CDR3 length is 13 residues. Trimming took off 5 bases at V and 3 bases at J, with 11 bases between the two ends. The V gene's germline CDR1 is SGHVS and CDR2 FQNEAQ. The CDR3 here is CASSRDSFYEQYF. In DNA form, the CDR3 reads TGTGCCAGCAGCCGGGACTCCTTCTACGAGCAGTACTTC. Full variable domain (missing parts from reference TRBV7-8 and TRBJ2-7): GAGVSQSPRYKVAKRGQDVALRCDPISGHVSLFWYQQALGQGPEFLTYFQNEAQLDKSGLPSDRFFAERPEGSVSTLKIQRTQQEDSAVYLCASSRDSFYEQYFGPGTRLTVT.

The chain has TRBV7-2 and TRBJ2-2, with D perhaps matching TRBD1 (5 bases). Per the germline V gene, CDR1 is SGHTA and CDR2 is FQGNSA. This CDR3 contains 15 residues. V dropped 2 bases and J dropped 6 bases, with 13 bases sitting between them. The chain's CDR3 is CASSLQTAISGELFF. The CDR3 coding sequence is TGTGCCAGCAGCTTACAGACAGCCATCTCCGGGGAGCTGTTTTTT.

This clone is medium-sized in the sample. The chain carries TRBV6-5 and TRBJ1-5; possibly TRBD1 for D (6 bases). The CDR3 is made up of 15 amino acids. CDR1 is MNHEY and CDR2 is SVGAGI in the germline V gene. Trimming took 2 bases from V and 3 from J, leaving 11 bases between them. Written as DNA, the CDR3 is TGTGCCAGCAGTTACGGAACAGGGCCCAATCAGCCCCAGCATTTT. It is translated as CASSYGTGPNQPQHF.

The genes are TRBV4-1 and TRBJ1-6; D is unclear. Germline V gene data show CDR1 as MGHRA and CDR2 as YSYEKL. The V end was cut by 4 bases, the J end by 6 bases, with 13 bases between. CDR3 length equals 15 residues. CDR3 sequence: CASSPVDMINSPLHF. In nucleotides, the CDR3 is TGCGCCAGCAGCCCCGTAGACATGATTAATTCACCCCTCCACTTT.

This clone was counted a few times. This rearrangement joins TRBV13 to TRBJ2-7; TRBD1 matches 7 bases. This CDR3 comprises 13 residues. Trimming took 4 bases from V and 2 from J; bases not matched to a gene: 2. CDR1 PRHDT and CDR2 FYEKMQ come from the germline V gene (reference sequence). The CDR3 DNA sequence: TGTGCCAGCAGCTGGGACAGAGCCTACGAGCAGTACTTC. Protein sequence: CASSWDRAYEQYF.

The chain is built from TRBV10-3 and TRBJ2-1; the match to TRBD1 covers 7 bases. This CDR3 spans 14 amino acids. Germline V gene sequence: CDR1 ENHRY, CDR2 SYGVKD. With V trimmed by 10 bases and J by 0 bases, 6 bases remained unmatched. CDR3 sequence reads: CATTGDGSYNEQFF. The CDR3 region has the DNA TGTGCCACCACAGGGGATGGCTCCTACAATGAGCAGTTCTTC.

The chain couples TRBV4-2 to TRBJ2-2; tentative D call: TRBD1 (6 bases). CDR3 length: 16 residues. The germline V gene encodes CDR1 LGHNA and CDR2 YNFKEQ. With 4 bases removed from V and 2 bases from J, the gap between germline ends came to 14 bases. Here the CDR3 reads CASSPLTGSNTGELFF. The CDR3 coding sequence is TGTGCCAGCAGCCCCCTAACAGGGTCAAACACCGGGGAGCTGTTTTTT.

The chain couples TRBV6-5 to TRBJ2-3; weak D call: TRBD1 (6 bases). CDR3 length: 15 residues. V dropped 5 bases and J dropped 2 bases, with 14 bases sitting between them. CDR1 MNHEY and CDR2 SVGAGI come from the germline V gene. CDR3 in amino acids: CASSPKDRTTDTQYF. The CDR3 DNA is TGTGCCAGCAGTCCAAAGGACAGAACCACAGATACGCAGTATTTT.

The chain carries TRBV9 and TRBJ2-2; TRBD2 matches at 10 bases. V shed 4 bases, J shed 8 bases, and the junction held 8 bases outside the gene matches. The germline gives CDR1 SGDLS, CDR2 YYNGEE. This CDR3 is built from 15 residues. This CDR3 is CASSTRTSGRGELFF. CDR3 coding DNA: TGTGCCAGCAGCACTCGGACTAGCGGTCGAGGGGAGCTGTTTTTT.

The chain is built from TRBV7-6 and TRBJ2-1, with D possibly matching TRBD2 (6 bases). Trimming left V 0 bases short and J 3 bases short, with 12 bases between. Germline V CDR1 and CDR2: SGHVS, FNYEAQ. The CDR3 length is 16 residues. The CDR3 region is CASSLAPAGRYNEQFF. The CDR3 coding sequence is TGTGCCAGCAGCTTAGCGCCTGCGGGACGCTACAATGAGCAGTTCTTC.

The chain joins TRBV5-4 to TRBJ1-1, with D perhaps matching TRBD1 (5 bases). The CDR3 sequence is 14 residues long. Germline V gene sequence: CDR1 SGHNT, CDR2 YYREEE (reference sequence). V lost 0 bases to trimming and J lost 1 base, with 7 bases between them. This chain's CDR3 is CASSLEQGNTEAFF. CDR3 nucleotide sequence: TGTGCCAGCAGCTTGGAGCAGGGGAACACTGAAGCTTTCTTT. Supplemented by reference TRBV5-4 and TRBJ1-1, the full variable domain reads ETGVTQSPTHLIKTRGQQVTLRCSSQSGHNTVSWYQQALGQGPQFIFQYYREEENGRGNFPPRFSGLQFPNYSSELNVNALELDDSALYLCASSLEQGNTEAFFGQGTRLTVV.

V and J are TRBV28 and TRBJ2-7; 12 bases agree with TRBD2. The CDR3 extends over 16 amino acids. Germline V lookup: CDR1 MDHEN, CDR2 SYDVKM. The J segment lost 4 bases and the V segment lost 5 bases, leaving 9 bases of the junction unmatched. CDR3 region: CASSRATGTSGYEQYF. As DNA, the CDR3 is TGTGCCAGCAGTCGGGCCACCGGGACTAGCGGGTACGAGCAGTACTTC.

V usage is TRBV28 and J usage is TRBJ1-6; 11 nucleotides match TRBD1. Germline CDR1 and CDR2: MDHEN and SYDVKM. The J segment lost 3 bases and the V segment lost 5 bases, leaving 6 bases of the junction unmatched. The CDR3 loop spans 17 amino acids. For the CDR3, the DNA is TGTGCCAGCAGTACAACCGGGACAGGGGGCTATAATTCACCCCTCCACTTT. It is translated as CASSTTGTGGYNSPLHF.

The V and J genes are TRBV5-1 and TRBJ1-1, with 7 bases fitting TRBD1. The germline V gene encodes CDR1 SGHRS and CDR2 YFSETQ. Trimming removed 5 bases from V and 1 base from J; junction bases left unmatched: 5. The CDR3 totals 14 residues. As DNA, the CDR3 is TGCGCCAGCAGGAGGGACAGCCGGAACACTGAAGCTTTCTTT. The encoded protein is CASRRDSRNTEAFF.

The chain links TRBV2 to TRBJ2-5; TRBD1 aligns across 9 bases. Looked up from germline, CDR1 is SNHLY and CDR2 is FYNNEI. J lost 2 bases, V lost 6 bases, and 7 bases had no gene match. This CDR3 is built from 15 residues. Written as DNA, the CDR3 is TGTGCCAGCAGGGCGACAGGGGGACTGCAAGAGACCCAGTACTTC. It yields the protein CASRATGGLQETQYF. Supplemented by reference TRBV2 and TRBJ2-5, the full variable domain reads EPEVTQTPSHQVTQMGQEVILRCVPISNHLYFYWYRQILGQKVEFLVSFYNNEISEKSEIFDDQFSVERPDGSNFTLKIRSTKLEDSAMYFCASRATGGLQETQYFGPGTRLLVL.